Shown below are 32 T cell receptor beta chains from a single sample sequenced in a study of T cell responses to AZD1222 COVID-19 vaccine. Sequencing used immunoSEQ multiplex PCR; TCRdb keeps in-frame clones, though not all of them. The sample has approximately 65,000 clones, about 88% seen once. This specimen consisted of peripheral blood, obtained on day 0 of AZD1222 vaccination. These receptors were collected from an adult in good health.

This chain joins TRBV6-2 or TRBV6-3 and TRBJ2-1, with 8 bases that match TRBD2. The CDR3 covers 15 residues. V lost 2 bases and J lost 4; bases outside the gene matches: 4. Germline V CDR1 and CDR2: MNHEY, SVGEGT. The CDR3 DNA is TGTGCCAGCAGTTACGCTAGCGGGCTTTACAATGAGCAGTTCTTC. The encoded protein is CASSYASGLYNEQFF.

The CDR3 DNA sequence: TGTGCCAGCAGAACTGACAGGGGTACCTACAATGAGCAGTTCTTC. Its translation is CASRTDRGTYNEQFF. The chain couples TRBV2 to TRBJ2-1, with 8 bases fitting TRBD1. The CDR3 loop spans 15 amino acids. Per germline, CDR1 SNHLY and CDR2 FYNNEI. The ends lost 6 bases at V and 2 bases at J; junction bases unmatched: 6.

The V call is TRBV24-1, the J call TRBJ2-5; D may be TRBD1 (8 bases). The length of the CDR3 is 16 residues. Trimming pared 6 bases from V and 5 bases from J, leaving 21 bases between. CDR1 and CDR2 from the germline V gene are KGHDR and SFDVKD. The CDR3 spells CATSPGGDRGMETQYF. The CDR3 DNA follows: TGTGCCACCAGTCCGGGGGGAGACAGGGGAATGGAGACCCAGTACTTC.

The gene calls are TRBV9 and TRBJ1-2; perhaps TRBD1 as D (5 bases). The CDR3 is made up of 14 amino acids. V lost 0 bases, J lost 8 bases, and 14 bases lay in between. The germline gives CDR1 SGDLS, CDR2 YYNGEE. CDR3 in DNA: TGTGCCAGCAGCGTAGGGGGGATGGCTCAAGGCTACACCTTC. This translates into CASSVGGMAQGYTF.

V and J are TRBV15 and TRBJ1-5, with unresolved D. Germline CDR1 reads LNHNV; CDR2 reads YYDKDF (reference sequence). The CDR3 is 15 residues long. V was cut by 1 base and J by 3 bases, with 10 bases left in between. The CDR3 spells CATSRGSPNNQPQHF. DNA for the CDR3: TGTGCCACCAGCAGAGGATCCCCTAACAATCAGCCCCAGCATTTT.

The J gene is TRBJ2-7, the V gene TRBV7-3, with D uncertain. V was pared by 5 bases and J by 4 bases, with 6 bases between. Germline CDR1 and CDR2: SGHTA and FQGTGA. CDR3 length: 11 amino acids. In DNA, the CDR3 is TGTGCCAGCAGCCCCTTGTACGAGCAGTACTTC. This translates into CASSPLYEQYF. Drawing the rest from reference TRBV7-3 and TRBJ2-7, the complete variable domain is GAGVSQTPSNKVTEKGKYVELRCDPISGHTALYWYRQSLGQGPEFLIYFQGTGAADDSGLPNDRFFAVRPEGSVSTLKIQRTERGDSAVYLCASSPLYEQYFGPGTRLTVT.

The chain combines TRBV4-1 with TRBJ2-1, with D possibly being TRBD2 (5 bases). The CDR3 contains 16 residues. Trimming shortened V by 0 bases and J by 4 bases, and 13 bases separated the two germline ends. The germline CDR1 and CDR2 sequences are MGHRA and YSYEKL. CDR3: CASSQDAAGRYNEQFF. The CDR3 nucleotides are TGCGCCAGCAGCCAAGATGCTGCGGGTCGGTACAATGAGCAGTTCTTC.

V usage is TRBV29-1 and J usage is TRBJ2-5; possible D gene TRBD1, 6 bases. Germline V gene data show CDR1 as SQVTM and CDR2 as ANQGSEA. Trimming removed 8 bases at V and 5 bases at J, with 18 bases between. The CDR3 sequence is 13 residues long. The CDR3 nucleotides are TGCAGCTGTAAAGGGGGAGTTTCGGAGACCCAGTACTTC. Translation: CSCKGGVSETQYF. The variable domain in full, completed from reference TRBV29-1 and TRBJ2-5, reads SAVISQKPSRDICQRGTSLTIQCQVDSQVTMMFWYRQQPGQSLTLIATANQGSEATYESGFVIDKFPISRPNLTFSTLTVSNMSPEDSSIYLCSCKGGVSETQYFGPGTRLLVL.

This chain connects TRBV5-8 to TRBJ2-1; D ambiguous. From germline, CDR1 is SGHTS and CDR2 YDEGEE. The V end was cut by 2 bases, the J end by 7 bases, with 10 bases between. The CDR3 runs 13 residues. The CDR3 region is CASSFYVPNEQFF. CDR3 sequence (DNA): TGTGCCAGCAGCTTCTATGTGCCTAATGAGCAGTTCTTC.

The CDR3 loop is CASGGLLNTGELFF. CDR3 nucleotide sequence: TGTGCCAGCGGGGGACTTTTGAACACCGGGGAGCTGTTTTTT. This chain uses TRBV5-6 with TRBJ2-2; weak D call: TRBD2 (6 bases). V lost 7 bases and J 1 base, leaving 11 bases between the germline ends. CDR1 SGHDT and CDR2 YYEEEE come from the germline V gene. The CDR3 is 14 residues long.

The chain couples TRBV7-9 to TRBJ1-4; TRBD1 might be the D (5 bases). The CDR3 extends over 14 amino acids. The V gene lost 1 base and the J gene lost 5 bases, with 8 bases spanning the gap. Looked up from germline, CDR1 is SEHNR and CDR2 is FQNEAQ (reference sequence). CDR3 in DNA: TGTGCCAGCAGCTTAGTGGGGCCGAATGAAAAACTGTTTTTT. Its translation is CASSLVGPNEKLFF.

On this clone: This CDR3 is also generated by other DNA sequences in the sample. This rearrangement joins TRBV15 to TRBJ2-5; the D gene is possibly TRBD1 (6 bases). CDR3 length: 14 amino acids. V lost 0 bases to trimming and J lost 4 bases, with 9 bases between them. Germline CDR1 is LNHNV and CDR2 is YYDKDF (reference sequence). The CDR3 spells CATSRDQGSETQYF. In DNA, the CDR3 is TGTGCCACCAGCAGAGATCAGGGGTCAGAGACCCAGTACTTC. Filled out from reference TRBV15 and TRBJ2-5, the complete variable domain reads DAMVIQNPRYQVTQFGKPVTLSCSQTLNHNVMYWYQQKSSQAPKLLFHYYDKDFNNEADTPDNFQSRRPNTSFCFLDIRSPGLGDTAMYLCATSRDQGSETQYFGPGTRLLVL.

A word on this clone: Its ends do not fully match the called genes, so a read error is possible. The rearrangement uses TRBV6-1 and TRBJ1-2, with 7 bases that match TRBD1. The CDR3 length is 12 residues. In germline, CDR1 is MNHNS, CDR2 SASEGT. CDR3 nucleotides: TGTGCCAGCAGTGAGAGACAGGGAGCTAGGAACTTC. Translated: CASSERQGARNF.

Relative to its sample, this clone is medium-sized. The chain uses TRBV4-1 and TRBJ1-5; TRBD1 matches 9 bases. Unmatched junction bases numbered 13, after V lost 1 base and J lost 0 bases. The CDR3 has 20 residues. Germline loops: CDR1 MGHRA, CDR2 YSYEKL. The CDR3 reads CASSQVLYGTGSYSNQPQHF. The CDR3 nucleotides are TGCGCCAGCAGCCAAGTTCTGTACGGGACAGGGAGTTATAGCAATCAGCCCCAGCATTTT.

This sequence joins TRBV6-4 and TRBJ1-5; D uncertain. V was shortened by 4 bases and J by 7 bases, with 8 bases between the two germline ends. Germline loops: CDR1 MRHNA, CDR2 SNTAGT. This CDR3 contains 12 residues. CDR3: CASSVVRQPQHF. DNA of the CDR3: TGTGCCAGCAGTGTTGTGAGGCAGCCCCAGCATTTT.

This chain joins TRBV9 and TRBJ1-2, with TRBD1 matching over 10 bases. CDR3 length: 15 residues. Germline V gene lookup returns CDR1 SGDLS and CDR2 YYNGEE. The junction had 2 bases not matched to a gene; V was cut back by 1 base and J by 2 bases. The CDR3 DNA follows: TGTGCCAGCAGCGTAAAGGACAGGGGGAACTATGGCTACACCTTC. Protein sequence: CASSVKDRGNYGYTF.

The chain employs TRBV2 and TRBJ2-7; 8 bases line up with TRBD1. The CDR3 runs 15 residues. Germline lookup yields CDR1 SNHLY and CDR2 FYNNEI. Trimming cost V 6 bases and J 2 bases; bases outside gene matches: 9. CDR3 in amino acids: CASSAQGAPAYEQYF. For the CDR3, the DNA is TGTGCCAGCAGCGCCCAGGGGGCCCCTGCCTACGAGCAGTACTTC.

The chain uses TRBV2 and TRBJ2-1; D not resolved. The ends were cut back, 8 bases at V and 4 bases at J, with 18 bases in the middle. Germline V gene lookup returns CDR1 SNHLY and CDR2 FYNNEI. This CDR3 spans 15 amino acids. In DNA, the CDR3 is TGTGCCAGCCGAAAAACAGTAACTACGTACAATGAGCAGTTCTTC. Translation: CASRKTVTTYNEQFF.

The V gene is TRBV4-2, the J gene TRBJ1-5; the D is unclear. Germline CDR1 and CDR2: LGHNA and YNFKEQ. This CDR3 is 13 amino acids long. V was pared by 2 bases and J by 5 bases, with 7 bases between. CDR3 bases: TGTGCCAGCAGCCAATACAAAGATCAGCCCCAGCATTTT. Amino acids: CASSQYKDQPQHF.

The table lists this clone with a few counts. CDR3 in amino acids: CASSGQGSYNEQFF. As DNA, the CDR3 is TGTGCCAGCAGTGGACAGGGATCCTACAATGAGCAGTTCTTC. The rearrangement uses TRBV25-1 and TRBJ2-1, with 7 bases that match TRBD1. CDR3 length: 14 residues. V shed 4 bases, J shed 1 base, and the junction held 1 base outside the gene matches. CDR1 is MGHDK, CDR2 SYGVNS, per germline.

The table lists this clone with a count of one. This chain connects TRBV29-1 to TRBJ1-1; no reliable D call. In germline, CDR1 is SQVTM, CDR2 ANQGSEA. CDR3 length equals 13 residues. The germline V and J ends were trimmed by 4 bases and 1 base, with 10 bases remaining between them. For the CDR3, the DNA is TGCAGCGTTGTTGGCAGGAGGAACACTGAAGCTTTCTTT. Protein product: CSVVGRRNTEAFF.

The chain recombines TRBV30 with TRBJ2-6; D uncertain. This CDR3 comprises 17 residues. V dropped 5 bases and J dropped 0 bases, with 17 bases sitting between them. The germline gives CDR1 GTSNPN, CDR2 SVGIG (reference sequence). The CDR3 nucleotides are TGTGCCTGGGTCGGTCCGGCCGGCTTCTCTGGGGCCAACGTCCTGACTTTC. It codes for CAWVGPAGFSGANVLTF.

V usage is TRBV7-8 and J usage is TRBJ2-3, with TRBD2 identical over 8 bases. J was trimmed by 2 bases and V by 5 bases; bases with no gene match: 12. Germline assignment: CDR1 SGHVS and CDR2 FQNEAQ. The CDR3 loop spans 17 amino acids. CDR3 sequence: CASSPGLAVPPTDTQYF. CDR3 sequence (DNA): TGTGCCAGCAGCCCCGGACTAGCCGTCCCCCCCACAGATACGCAGTATTTT. Full variable domain (remainder filled in from reference TRBV7-8 and TRBJ2-3): GAGVSQSPRYKVAKRGQDVALRCDPISGHVSLFWYQQALGQGPEFLTYFQNEAQLDKSGLPSDRFFAERPEGSVSTLKIQRTQQEDSAVYLCASSPGLAVPPTDTQYFGPGTRLTVL.

The chain recombines TRBV19 with TRBJ2-1; TRBD2 might be the D (6 bases). This CDR3 region has 15 residues. CDR1 and CDR2 from the germline V gene are LNHDA and SQIVND (reference sequence). The V end was cut by 8 bases, the J end by 0 bases, with 14 bases between. As DNA, the CDR3 is TGTGCCAGTGCGGTAGCGGTGAGCTCCTACAATGAGCAGTTCTTC. Protein sequence: CASAVAVSSYNEQFF.

The gene calls are TRBV2 and TRBJ2-5; D is perhaps TRBD2 (6 bases). CDR1 and CDR2 from the germline V gene are SNHLY and FYNNEI. Trimming left V 8 bases short and J 3 bases short, with 10 bases between. The CDR3 has 12 amino acids. The CDR3 DNA reads TGTGCCAGCCACCTAGCGAAAGAGACCCAGTACTTC. Encoded protein: CASHLAKETQYF.

This chain uses TRBV2 with TRBJ2-7, with a possible D match to TRBD2 (6 bases). The germline V gene has CDR1 SNHLY and CDR2 FYNNEI. The CDR3 is 14 amino acids. The V end was cut by 2 bases, the J end by 3 bases, with 11 bases between. The chain's CDR3 is CASSESGEGYEQYF. The DNA of the CDR3 is TGTGCCAGCAGTGAATCGGGGGAAGGCTACGAGCAGTACTTC.

This clone was picked up one time. The rearrangement uses TRBV6-2 or TRBV6-3 and TRBJ2-7, with 7 bases that match TRBD1. Germline CDR1 MNHEY, CDR2 SVGEGT. With 5 bases clipped from V and 2 bases from J, the junction kept 3 bases outside the gene matches. The CDR3 has 13 amino acids. CDR3 nucleotide sequence: TGTGCCAGCAGTCACGGACAGGCCTACGAGCAGTACTTC. It yields the protein CASSHGQAYEQYF.

The gene calls are TRBV7-8 and TRBJ1-1; 9 bases align to TRBD1. The CDR3 is 14 amino acids. Trimming removed 1 base from V and 7 bases from J; junction bases left unmatched: 4. CDR1 is SGHVS, CDR2 FQNEAQ, per germline. The CDR3 reads CASSLDGTGYEAFF. The CDR3 nucleotides read TGTGCCAGCAGCTTAGACGGGACAGGGTATGAAGCTTTCTTT.

In regard to this clone: A junction end diverges from the germline sequence, so it may reflect a read error. The chain combines TRBV14 with TRBJ2-7; D perhaps matches TRBD2 (5 bases). From germline, CDR1 is SGHDN and CDR2 FVKESK. CDR3 length: 13 residues. The CDR3 here is CASSQDWRIGPLF. In nucleotides, the CDR3 is TGTGCCAGCAGCCAAGATTGGAGGATCGGGCCTCTCTTC. The full variable domain, its missing parts supplied by reference TRBV14 and TRBJ2-7, is EAGVTQFPSHSVIEKGQTVTLRCDPISGHDNLYWYRRVMGKEIKFLLHFVKESKQDESGMPNNRFLAERTGGTYSTLKVQPAELEDSGVYFCASSQDWRIGPLFGPGTRLTVT.

This clone has a handful of counts. This chain joins TRBV7-3 and TRBJ2-1, with TRBD2 identical over 8 bases. The germline CDR1 and CDR2 sequences are SGHTA and FQGTGA. V was pared by 1 base and J by 6 bases, with 5 bases of the junction left unmatched. CDR3 length equals 15 residues. The CDR3 loop is CASSLIAGGSNEQFF. CDR3 in DNA: TGTGCCAGCAGCTTAATTGCGGGAGGAAGCAATGAGCAGTTCTTC.

V and J are TRBV5-1 and TRBJ2-1; 10 bases are shared with TRBD2. From germline, CDR1 is SGHRS and CDR2 YFSETQ. The CDR3 has 14 amino acids. V was pared by 1 base and J by 9 bases, with 4 bases of the junction left unmatched. The CDR3 nucleotides read TGCGCCAGCAGCTTGTCTAGCGGGAGAATTGAGCAGTTCTTC. This gives the protein CASSLSSGRIEQFF.

The V and J genes are TRBV2 and TRBJ1-5; D gene uncertain. Germline V gives CDR1 SNHLY, CDR2 FYNNEI. V lost 5 bases and J lost 0, with 8 bases in between. CDR3 length equals 14 residues. CDR3 amino acids: CASSPNYSNQPQHF. The CDR3 DNA sequence: TGTGCCAGCAGTCCAAATTATAGCAATCAGCCCCAGCATTTT.